The rows below give T cell receptor beta chains drawn from one sample of a study of blood T cell repertoires in COVID-19. Method: immunoSEQ multiplex PCR; TCRdb's copy keeps in-frame clones and lacks some. Here the sample spans about 64,000 clones, 85% to 90% being singletons. Sequencing was performed on PBMCs or T cells enriched from blood (not recorded which). The receptors here all came from a woman aged 35 to 49 who had recovered from COVID-19. CDR3s include the opening cysteine and the closing phenylalanine or tryptophan. Fields, in order: V gene, clone size, D gene, J gene, CDR3 protein, CDR3 DNA. The D gene is left open where the match is weak. Clone sizes are given selectively: once, few, many, or a class where the clone is expanded.

V gene: TRBV5-1; clone size: -; D gene: -; J gene: TRBJ1-1; CDR3 protein: CASSRETGNTEAFF; CDR3 DNA: TGCGCCAGCAGCAGGGAGACAGGAAACACTGAAGCTTTCTTT
V gene: TRBV7-9; clone size: -; D gene: -; J gene: TRBJ1-2; CDR3 protein: CASSFPGQGSGGYTF; CDR3 DNA: TGTGCCAGCAGCTTCCCGGGACAAGGCTCCGGGGGCTACACCTTC
V gene: TRBV2; clone size: -; D gene: TRBD1; J gene: TRBJ1-2; CDR3 protein: CASMPGQGHYGYTF; CDR3 DNA: TGTGCCAGCATGCCGGGACAGGGGCACTATGGCTACACCTTC
V gene: TRBV10-3; clone size: -; D gene: -; J gene: TRBJ2-7; CDR3 protein: CAIMGHTSYEQYF; CDR3 DNA: TGTGCCATCATGGGGCATACCTCCTACGAGCAGTACTTC
V gene: TRBV5-6; clone size: -; D gene: TRBD1; J gene: TRBJ1-5; CDR3 protein: CASSHRTGANHQPQHF; CDR3 DNA: TGTGCCAGCAGCCATCGGACAGGGGCAAATCATCAGCCCCAGCATTTT
V gene: TRBV6-4; clone size: -; D gene: -; J gene: TRBJ1-4; CDR3 protein: CASSESGLGEKLFF; CDR3 DNA: TGTGCCAGCAGTGAATCGGGGTTGGGTGAAAAACTGTTTTTT
V gene: TRBV19; clone size: -; D gene: TRBD1; J gene: TRBJ1-2; CDR3 protein: CASTPGPDRGRRGGYTF; CDR3 DNA: TGTGCCAGTACCCCGGGCCCAGACAGGGGGCGTCGGGGTGGCTACACCTTC
V gene: TRBV24-1; clone size: -; D gene: -; J gene: TRBJ1-1; CDR3 protein: CATSRDSSTEAFF; CDR3 DNA: TGTGCCACCAGTCGAGACAGTAGCACTGAAGCTTTCTTT
V gene: TRBV6-5; clone size: -; D gene: -; J gene: TRBJ2-7; CDR3 protein: CASSYRQGASYEQYF; CDR3 DNA: TGTGCCAGCAGTTACAGGCAGGGTGCCTCCTACGAGCAGTACTTC
V gene: TRBV19; clone size: -; D gene: TRBD1; J gene: TRBJ1-5; CDR3 protein: CASSPRDRVLNQPQHF; CDR3 DNA: TGTGCCAGTAGTCCCCGGGACAGGGTCCTTAATCAGCCCCAGCATTTT
V gene: TRBV15; clone size: once; D gene: -; J gene: TRBJ1-1; CDR3 protein: CATSKGMNTEAFF; CDR3 DNA: TGTGCCACCAGCAAGGGGATGAACACTGAAGCTTTCTTT
V gene: TRBV5-1; clone size: -; D gene: -; J gene: TRBJ2-7; CDR3 protein: CASSLARGSYEQYF; CDR3 DNA: TGCGCCAGCAGCTTGGCTAGAGGGTCCTACGAGCAGTACTTC
V gene: TRBV29-1; clone size: once; D gene: TRBD1; J gene: TRBJ2-7; CDR3 protein: CSGRTGANSYEQYF; CDR3 DNA: TGCAGCGGTCGGACAGGAGCCAACTCCTACGAGCAGTACTTC
V gene: TRBV15; clone size: -; D gene: -; J gene: TRBJ2-5; CDR3 protein: CATSRDGGGPETQYF; CDR3 DNA: TGTGCCACCAGCAGAGATGGGGGGGGGCCAGAGACCCAGTACTTC
V gene: TRBV9; clone size: -; D gene: -; J gene: TRBJ2-5; CDR3 protein: CASSDLGDNGETQYF; CDR3 DNA: TGTGCCAGCAGCGACCTCGGGGATAATGGGGAGACCCAGTACTTC
V gene: TRBV6-4; clone size: -; D gene: -; J gene: TRBJ1-4; CDR3 protein: CASSQTGATNEKLFF; CDR3 DNA: TGTGCCAGCAGTCAAACAGGAGCAACTAATGAAAAACTGTTTTTT
V gene: TRBV15; clone size: once; D gene: -; J gene: TRBJ1-1; CDR3 protein: CATKRQRNTEAFF; CDR3 DNA: TGTGCCACCAAACGACAGAGGAACACTGAAGCTTTCTTT
V gene: TRBV19; clone size: -; D gene: TRBD1; J gene: TRBJ1-5; CDR3 protein: CASSIFHGTDSNQPQHF; CDR3 DNA: TGTGCCAGTAGTATATTCCACGGGACAGACAGCAATCAGCCCCAGCATTTT
V gene: TRBV19; clone size: -; D gene: -; J gene: TRBJ2-1; CDR3 protein: CASRPNSRDEQFF; CDR3 DNA: TGTGCCAGTAGGCCCAATTCCAGGGATGAGCAGTTCTTC
V gene: TRBV7-2; clone size: -; D gene: -; J gene: TRBJ2-3; CDR3 protein: CASSLGRPRTDTQYF; CDR3 DNA: TGTGCCAGCAGCTTAGGGAGGCCCCGCACAGATACGCAGTATTTT
V gene: TRBV19; clone size: few; D gene: -; J gene: TRBJ1-3; CDR3 protein: CASSILGLSGAGNTIYF; CDR3 DNA: TGTGCCAGTAGTATTCTGGGACTTTCGGGTGCTGGAAACACCATATATTTT
V gene: TRBV6-5; clone size: -; D gene: -; J gene: TRBJ2-2; CDR3 protein: CGVGAGELFF; CDR3 DNA: TGCGGCGTCGGGGCCGGGGAGCTGTTTTTT
V gene: TRBV5-1; clone size: -; D gene: -; J gene: TRBJ2-2; CDR3 protein: CASSLSQVTTGELFF; CDR3 DNA: TGCGCCAGCAGCTTGAGTCAGGTCACCACCGGGGAGCTGTTTTTT
V gene: TRBV2; clone size: -; D gene: TRBD1; J gene: TRBJ1-1; CDR3 protein: CASSARTGEVNTEAFF; CDR3 DNA: TGTGCCAGCAGTGCAAGGACAGGGGAGGTGAACACTGAAGCTTTCTTT
V gene: TRBV5-4; clone size: -; D gene: TRBD2; J gene: TRBJ2-3; CDR3 protein: CASSSGGRSTDTQYF; CDR3 DNA: TGTGCCAGCAGTTCCGGGGGGAGAAGCACAGATACGCAGTATTTT
V gene: TRBV5-1; clone size: -; D gene: TRBD1; J gene: TRBJ1-1; CDR3 protein: CASSLRTGGLNTEAFF; CDR3 DNA: TGCGCCAGCAGCTTGAGGACAGGGGGGTTGAACACTGAAGCTTTCTTT
V gene: TRBV29-1; clone size: -; D gene: -; J gene: TRBJ1-2; CDR3 protein: CSVEESPNYGYTF; CDR3 DNA: TGCAGCGTTGAAGAGAGTCCTAACTATGGCTACACCTTC
V gene: TRBV28; clone size: -; D gene: TRBD1; J gene: TRBJ1-3; CDR3 protein: CASSLSYRGRPGNTIYF; CDR3 DNA: TGTGCCAGCAGTTTATCATACAGGGGGCGCCCTGGAAACACCATATATTTT
V gene: TRBV3-1/TRBV3-2; clone size: -; D gene: -; J gene: TRBJ2-5; CDR3 protein: CASSQGVETYQETQYF; CDR3 DNA: TGTGCCAGCAGCCAAGGGGTTGAGACTTACCAAGAGACCCAGTACTTC
V gene: TRBV27; clone size: -; D gene: TRBD1; J gene: TRBJ2-3; CDR3 protein: CASFLQDRGSDTQYF; CDR3 DNA: TGTGCCAGCTTTTTACAGGACAGGGGATCAGATACGCAGTATTTT
V gene: TRBV11-3; clone size: few; D gene: -; J gene: TRBJ1-1; CDR3 protein: CASSSHRVNTEAFF; CDR3 DNA: TGTGCCAGCAGCTCCCACAGGGTGAACACTGAAGCTTTCTTT
V gene: TRBV6-2/TRBV6-3; clone size: -; D gene: -; J gene: TRBJ2-2; CDR3 protein: CASSDGGELFF; CDR3 DNA: TGTGCCAGCAGCGACGGGGGGGAGCTGTTTTTT
V gene: TRBV27; clone size: -; D gene: -; J gene: TRBJ2-7; CDR3 protein: CASSPPTTGLSYEQYF; CDR3 DNA: TGTGCCAGCAGTCCCCCAACTACAGGGCTCTCCTACGAGCAGTACTTC